Below are 10 T cell receptor beta chains sequenced from a single sample in a study of T cell changes during pregnancy in multiple sclerosis. This table comes from immunoSEQ multiplex PCR, and its TCRdb copy is limited to in-frame clones, with some not included. The sample includes roughly 32,000 clones, roughly 91% of them seen just once. Sample: CD8+ T cells from peripheral blood mononuclear cells, taken in the second trimester of pregnancy. The receptor source for this set is a female donor in good health, enrolled as a control in a pregnancy study.

This clone has only one observation. The V and J genes are TRBV7-9 and TRBJ2-1, with D perhaps matching TRBD2 (6 bases). Germline V lookup: CDR1 SEHNR, CDR2 FQNEAQ (reference sequence). Deletions cut 5 bases from V and 7 bases from J, with 15 bases between. This CDR3 comprises 14 residues. The CDR3 DNA is TGTGCCAGCAGCGGTAGCGGAGCCTTAAATGAGCAGTTCTTC. Its translation is CASSGSGALNEQFF.

The chain links TRBV30 to TRBJ1-2; 7 nucleotides align to TRBD1. The CDR3 loop spans 12 amino acids. In germline, CDR1 is GTSNPN, CDR2 SVGIG (reference sequence). V trimming: 3 bases; J trimming: 4 bases; junction bases outside the gene matches: 2. CDR3 in DNA: TGTGCCTGGAGGGACAGGTTCTATGGCTACACCTTC. Translation gives CAWRDRFYGYTF.

V gene TRBV19 combines with J gene TRBJ1-5, with 9 bases fitting TRBD1. With V trimmed by 0 bases and J by 4 bases, 16 bases remained unmatched. Per germline, CDR1 LNHDA and CDR2 SQIVND (reference sequence). This CDR3 has 20 amino acids. The CDR3 loop reads CASSIEGSGTGTLPNQPQHF. The CDR3 region has the DNA TGTGCCAGTAGTATAGAGGGGTCCGGGACAGGGACCCTCCCTAATCAGCCCCAGCATTTT.

The gene calls are TRBV27 and TRBJ1-1; D is unclear. This CDR3 is 13 amino acids long. Germline CDR1 MNHEY, CDR2 SMNVEV (reference sequence). With 3 bases removed from V and 5 bases from J, the gap between germline ends came to 10 bases. The CDR3 loop is CASSLITGTEAFF. CDR3 bases: TGTGCCAGCAGTTTGATCACGGGAACTGAAGCTTTCTTT.

The rearrangement uses TRBV29-1 and TRBJ1-2; weak D call: TRBD1 (6 bases). CDR3 size: 11 residues. Trimming shortened V by 6 bases and J by 8 bases, and 13 bases separated the two germline ends. Germline V gene sequence: CDR1 SQVTM, CDR2 ANQGSEA. DNA of the CDR3: TGCAGCGTACAGGGATTGGGCGGCTACACCTTC. Its translation: CSVQGLGGYTF.

The chain has TRBV7-8 and TRBJ1-2; D possibly corresponds to TRBD1 (6 bases). The CDR3 extends over 16 amino acids. CDR1 and CDR2 from the germline V gene are SGHVS and FQNEAQ. The germline V and J ends were trimmed by 5 bases and 3 bases, with 19 bases remaining between them. The CDR3 DNA follows: TGTGCCAGCAGCAAACACAGTTCAGGGGCGGACTATGGCTACACCTTC. It specifies CASSKHSSGADYGYTF.

The DNA of the CDR3 is TGTGCCAGCAGGTTCTCGCCGGGACATATCACCGACGAGCAGTACTTC. Amino acid sequence: CASRFSPGHITDEQYF. The gene calls are TRBV27 and TRBJ2-7; a weak D match, TRBD1 (6 bases). V dropped 6 bases and J dropped 5 bases, with 23 bases sitting between them. CDR3 size: 16 residues. Germline CDR1 MNHEY, CDR2 SMNVEV (reference sequence).

The chain couples TRBV6-6 to TRBJ1-4; D is uncertain. CDR3 length equals 16 residues. CDR1 and CDR2 (germline): MNHNY, SVGAGI (reference sequence). V was trimmed by 4 bases and J by 6 bases, leaving 18 bases between them. The CDR3: CASSSKTVPHYEKLFF. CDR3 nucleotides: TGTGCCAGCAGTTCCAAGACTGTACCCCACTATGAAAAACTGTTTTTT.

This sequence joins TRBV27 and TRBJ1-2, with TRBD1 as a possible D gene (6 bases). CDR3 length: 15 residues. Germline V gene sequence: CDR1 MNHEY, CDR2 SMNVEV (reference sequence). Between the trimmed V and J ends, which lost 5 bases and 2 bases, there was a span of 15 bases. CDR3 in DNA: TGTGCCAGCAGTGCCTCCGGGACAAGGAACTATGGCTACACCTTC. It is translated as CASSASGTRNYGYTF.

The chain has TRBV6-5 and TRBJ1-1; TRBD1 matches at 8 bases. Germline CDR1 is MNHEY and CDR2 is SVGAGI. Trimming at V came to 5 bases and at J to 7 bases, leaving 6 bases not matched to a gene. This CDR3 spans 13 amino acids. CDR3 DNA sequence: TGTGCCAGCAGTATCGGACAGGGTTTTGAAGCTTTCTTT. Its protein is CASSIGQGFEAFF.